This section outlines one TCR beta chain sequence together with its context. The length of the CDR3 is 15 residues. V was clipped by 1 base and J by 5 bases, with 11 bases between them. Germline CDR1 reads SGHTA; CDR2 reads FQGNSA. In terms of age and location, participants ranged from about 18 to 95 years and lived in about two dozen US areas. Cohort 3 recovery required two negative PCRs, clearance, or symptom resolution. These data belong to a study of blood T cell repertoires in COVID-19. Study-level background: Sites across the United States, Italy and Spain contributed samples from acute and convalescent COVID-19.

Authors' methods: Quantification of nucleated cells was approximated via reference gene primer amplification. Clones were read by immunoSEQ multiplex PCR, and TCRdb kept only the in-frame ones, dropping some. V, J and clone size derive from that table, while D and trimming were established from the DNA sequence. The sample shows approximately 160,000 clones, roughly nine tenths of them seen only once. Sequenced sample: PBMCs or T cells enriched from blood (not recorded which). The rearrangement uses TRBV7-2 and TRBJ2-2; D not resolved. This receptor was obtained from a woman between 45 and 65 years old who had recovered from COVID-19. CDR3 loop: CASSLVRHGTGELFF. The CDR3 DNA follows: TGTGCCAGCAGCTTAGTTAGACACGGTACCGGGGAGCTGTTTTTT.